This T cell receptor beta chain was observed in a study of identical twins. V dropped 6 bases and J dropped 4 bases, with 18 bases sitting between them. The V gene's germline CDR1 is MNHEY and CDR2 SMNVEV (reference sequence). The length of the CDR3 is 15 residues. Via MiXCR, TCRdb re-called the 5' RACE reads, giving one row per CDR3 protein. The table lists 300,000 or so distinct CDR3 sequences, roughly 9% of them singletons. This clonotype has just a few counts. The sample was also reused in another study, on yellow fever vaccine responses in identical twins.

The rearrangement joins TRBV27 to TRBJ2-5; D ambiguous. The sample taken for sequencing was CD8+ T cells sorted from blood. This sequence was found in a young woman in good health. CDR3 bases: TGTGCCAGCAGCCTACTTACCGAAACGGGAGAGACCCAGTACTTC. Translated: CASSLLTETGETQYF.